Sequencing of this T cell receptor beta chain was carried out in a study of T cell responses to AZD1222 COVID-19 vaccine. Study results and caveats: Researchers report vaccine-associated CD4 TCRs spanning spike, with dominance at 160-218 and 743-854. Spike-specific TCR breadth and depth were elevated following two AZD1222 doses. In the spike-specific TCR repertoire, nearly half reportedly target unmutated variant regions. Baseline testing showed seropositivity in only six or seven AZD1222 recipients.

This CDR3 region has 13 residues. The germline V gene encodes CDR1 LNHNV and CDR2 YYDKDF (reference sequence). Deletions cut 5 bases from V and 2 bases from J, with 7 bases between. Sequencing was performed with immunoSEQ multiplex PCR; in TCRdb, only in-frame clones are kept and a portion is missing. Altogether tens of thousands of clones are present, approximately 80% being singletons, with the ten largest covering 20%. Of note for this clone: The antigen remains unidentified.

This TCR was sampled from an adult in good health. This specimen was peripheral blood, taken on day 0 of MenACWY control vaccination. The J gene is TRBJ1-5, the V gene TRBV15; D gene unclear. CDR3 nucleotide sequence: TGTGCCACCAGCTTTCGCGGCAATCAGCCCCAGCATTTT. Translation: CATSFRGNQPQHF. Variable domain in full (rest from reference TRBV15 and TRBJ1-5): DAMVIQNPRYQVTQFGKPVTLSCSQTLNHNVMYWYQQKSSQAPKLLFHYYDKDFNNEADTPDNFQSRRPNTSFCFLDIRSPGLGDTAMYLCATSFRGNQPQHFGDGTRLSIL.